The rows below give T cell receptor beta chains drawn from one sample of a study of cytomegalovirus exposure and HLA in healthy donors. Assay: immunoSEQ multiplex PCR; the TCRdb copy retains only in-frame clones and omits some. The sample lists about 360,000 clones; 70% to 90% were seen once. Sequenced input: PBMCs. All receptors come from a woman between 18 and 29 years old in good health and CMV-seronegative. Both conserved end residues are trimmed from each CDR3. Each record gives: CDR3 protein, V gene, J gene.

CDR3: AWTRQVNTEAF
V: TRBV30
J: TRBJ1-1

CDR3: ASSPQRAGGELF
V: TRBV7-7
J: TRBJ2-2

CDR3: ASSAGFTGYT
V: TRBV5-4
J: TRBJ1-2

CDR3: ASSPFRQPQH
V: TRBV19
J: TRBJ1-5

CDR3: ASSIRQGTYEQY
V: TRBV19
J: TRBJ2-7

CDR3: ATRPRGLTGYEQY
V: TRBV28
J: TRBJ2-7

CDR3: ASSERGQSYNSPLH
V: TRBV2
J: TRBJ1-6

CDR3: ASSPRTGMNTEAF
V: TRBV27
J: TRBJ1-1

CDR3: AWSRGGRVFITYEQY
V: TRBV30
J: TRBJ2-7

CDR3: ASAGSGGLNTGELF
V: TRBV7-8
J: TRBJ2-2

CDR3: ASTGQETQY
V: TRBV28
J: TRBJ2-5